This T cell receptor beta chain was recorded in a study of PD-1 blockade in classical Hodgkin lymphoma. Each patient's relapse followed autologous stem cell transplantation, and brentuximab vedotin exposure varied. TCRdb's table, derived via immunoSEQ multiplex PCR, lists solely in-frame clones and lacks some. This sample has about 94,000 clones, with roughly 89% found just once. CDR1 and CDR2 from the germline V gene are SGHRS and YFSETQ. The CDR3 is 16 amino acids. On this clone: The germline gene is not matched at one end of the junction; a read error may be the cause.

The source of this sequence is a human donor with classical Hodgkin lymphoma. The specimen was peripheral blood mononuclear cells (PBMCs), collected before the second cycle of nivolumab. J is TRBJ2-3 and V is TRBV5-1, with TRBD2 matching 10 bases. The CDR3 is CASSLAASGSTDTQYF. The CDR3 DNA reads TGCGCCAGCAGCTTGGCGGCTAGCGGGAGCACTGATACGCAGTATTTT.